The 4 T cell receptor beta chains below come from one sample, sequenced in a study of tumor and adjacent non-tumor tissue in lung cancer. Three rounds of nested PCR, following a modified ARM-PCR protocol, produced the TCRbeta library. TCRdb analysed the multiplex PCR reads with MiXCR anew, one entry per CDR3 protein. The sample shows tens of thousands of distinct CDR3 sequences, more than 70% of them seen only once. RNA was extracted from bulk tissue without any cell sorting. Sequencing was carried out using lung tumor tissue. The source of these receptors is a man in his sixties with non-small cell lung cancer.

With regard to this clonotype: One end of the junction fails to match germline, which may point to a read error. The chain uses TRBV5-1 and TRBJ2-1; 11 bases match TRBD2. Germline CDR1 and CDR2: SGHRS and YFSETQ. The CDR3 spans 14 residues. The CDR3 loop reads CPSTVAGGPYEQFF. Here the CDR3 DNA reads TGCCCCAGCACCGTAGCGGGAGGGCCCTATGAGCAGTTCTTC. The whole variable domain, filled in from reference TRBV5-1 and TRBJ2-1, reads KAGVTQTPRYLIKTRGQQVTLSCSPISGHRSVSWYQQTPGQGLQFLFEYFSETQRNKGNFPGRFSGRQFSNSRSEMNVSTLELGDSALYLCPSTVAGGPYEQFFGPGTRLTVL.

This clonotype was recorded once. One end of the junction is discordant with germline, which a read error may explain. V usage is TRBV10-3 and J usage is TRBJ1-1; D is ambiguous. CDR1 and CDR2 from the germline V gene are ENHRY and SYGVKD. CDR3 size: 13 residues. The DNA of the CDR3 is TGTGCCATCAGTGAGAGCAAGGAGAGTGAAGCTGTCTTT. This translates into CAISESKESEAVF.

About this clonotype: The junction departs from the called germline gene at one end, perhaps through a read error. The gene calls are TRBV6-1 and TRBJ2-3, with D maybe TRBD2 (5 bases). This CDR3 contains 13 residues. CDR1 is MNHNS and CDR2 is SASEGT in the germline V gene. Here the CDR3 reads CVSSEGLRDMQYF. The CDR3 DNA sequence: TGTGTCAGCAGTGAAGGGTTGAGGGATATGCAGTATTTT.

In regard to this clonotype: No conserved phenylalanine or tryptophan ends this CDR3, so it is likely a read error. The DNA is omitted, as the CDR3 cannot be located on it reliably, and the CDR3 follows TCRdb's listing. The rearrangement joins TRBV11-1 to TRBJ2-2; TRBD2, as called in the table, went unchecked against the DNA. In germline, CDR1 is SGHAT, CDR2 FQDESV (reference sequence). The CDR3 comprises 14 residues, both ends counted. This CDR3 is CASNYTSGTGELFL.